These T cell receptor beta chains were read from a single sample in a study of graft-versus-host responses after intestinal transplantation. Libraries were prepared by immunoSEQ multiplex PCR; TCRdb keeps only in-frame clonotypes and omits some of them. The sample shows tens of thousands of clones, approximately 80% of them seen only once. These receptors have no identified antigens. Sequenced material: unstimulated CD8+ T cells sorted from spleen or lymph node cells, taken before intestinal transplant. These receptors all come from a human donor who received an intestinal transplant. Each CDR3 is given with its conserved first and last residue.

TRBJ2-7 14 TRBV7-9 CASSFSTGAYEQYF
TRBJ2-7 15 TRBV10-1 CASSVQGQGAYEQYF
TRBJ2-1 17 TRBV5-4 CASSFSGGSGVYNEQFF
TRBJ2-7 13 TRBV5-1 CASSLVLNNEQYF
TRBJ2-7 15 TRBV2 CASSEARERRYEQYF
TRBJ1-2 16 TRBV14 CASSQLQGKGVYGYTF
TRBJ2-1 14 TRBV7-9 CASSLAAGRDEQFF
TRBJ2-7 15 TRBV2 CASSEVLAASYEQYF
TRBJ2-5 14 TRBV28 CASSLSGDAETQYF
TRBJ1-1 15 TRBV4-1 CASSQVTAMNTEAFF
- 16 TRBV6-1 CASSVPLGRVSYEQYF
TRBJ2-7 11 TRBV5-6 CASSHSYEQYF
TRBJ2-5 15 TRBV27 CASSIAGGLQETQYF
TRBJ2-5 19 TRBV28 CASSLYSDWGGAREETQYF
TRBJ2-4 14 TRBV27 CASSLGVAIGIQYF
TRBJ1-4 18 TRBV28 CASSPLTISGRTNEKLFF
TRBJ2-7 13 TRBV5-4 CASSPGTAYEQYF
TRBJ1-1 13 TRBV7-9 CASSWGGRTEAFF
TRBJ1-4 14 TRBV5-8 CASSPPGGNEKLFF
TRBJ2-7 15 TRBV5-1 CASSLDRTTSYEQYF
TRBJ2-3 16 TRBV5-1 CASSWDRESSEDTQYF
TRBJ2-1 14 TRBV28 CASRDRGSGNEQFF
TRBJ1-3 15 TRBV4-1 CASSQDHGVGNTIYF
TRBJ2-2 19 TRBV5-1 CASSLAGLAGREYTGELFF
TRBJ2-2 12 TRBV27 CASTLNTGELFF
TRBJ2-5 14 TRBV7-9 CASSLAVAEGTQYF
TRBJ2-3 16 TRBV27 CASSLSAGTGTDTQYF
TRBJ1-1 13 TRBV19 CASSISGNTEAFF
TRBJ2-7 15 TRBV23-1 CASSQSVQGLDEQYF
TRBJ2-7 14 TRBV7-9 CASSTGTGTYEQYF
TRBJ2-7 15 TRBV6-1 CASRIGLAGAYEQYF
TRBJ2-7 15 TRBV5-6 CASSLRTGVLYEQYF
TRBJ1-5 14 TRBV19 CASTPRHGDQPQHF
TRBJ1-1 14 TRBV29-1 CSVVKGPWDTEAFF
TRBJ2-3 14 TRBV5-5 CASSLGAPEFSQYF
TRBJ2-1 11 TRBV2 CATLAGGLTLF
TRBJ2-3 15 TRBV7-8 CASSPPRDSADTQYF
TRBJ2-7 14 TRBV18 CASSPDRGPYEQYF
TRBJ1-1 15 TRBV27 CASSFKQGSNTEAFF
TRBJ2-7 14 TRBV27 CASSLPGGLYEQYF
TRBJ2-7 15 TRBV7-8 CASSLAVTVLYEQYF
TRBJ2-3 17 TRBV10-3 CAISDPSTGWSTDTQYF
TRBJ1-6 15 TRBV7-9 CASSYGAGGGSPLHF
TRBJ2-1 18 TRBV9 CASSVGGDWPSSYNEQFF
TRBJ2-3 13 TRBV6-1 CASRGQLTDTQYF
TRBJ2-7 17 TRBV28 CASSFRIIAGPSYEQYF
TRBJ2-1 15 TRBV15 CATKYGQSSYNEQFF
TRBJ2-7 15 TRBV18 CASSPVTGGSYEQYF
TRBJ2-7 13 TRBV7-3 CASSFNRGYEQYF
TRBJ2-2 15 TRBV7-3 CASSLVAGGTGELFF
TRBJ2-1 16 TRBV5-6 CASSLWLAGGLGEQFF
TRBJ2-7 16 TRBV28 CASSPLTSGRAHEQYF